A single sample gave rise to the 9 T cell receptor beta chains below, sequenced in a study of blood T cells in healthy people across ages (dated by TCRdb to the mid-2010s). The protocol used for the library was 5' RACE. The data were produced on an Illumina HiSeq 2500. A second PCR of 7 to 11 cycles was performed with a sample-barcoded 5' primer and a J-beta primer mix. TCRdb's own reprocessing of the public reads used fastp at Q25 and MiXCR and kept productive beta chains. When rows share a CDR3 protein, they turn into one entry using the most common DNA and genes. In this sample the table shows hundreds of thousands of distinct CDR3 sequences, approximately 49% of which occur a single time. Roughly 31% of the sample lies in the top ten. The sample was blood. Receptor source: a woman aged 60-75 years in good health.

The chain links TRBV5-5 to TRBJ2-5; possible D gene TRBD2, 6 bases. The CDR3 runs to 15 residues. Per germline, CDR1 SGHKS and CDR2 YYEKEE (reference sequence). The V gene lost 0 bases and the J gene lost 4 bases, with 13 bases spanning the gap. The CDR3, as DNA: TGTGCCAGCAGCTTGGTTGGGGGAGGTCTAGAGACCCAGTACTTC. It specifies CASSLVGGGLETQYF.

This rearrangement joins TRBV9 to TRBJ1-2; D gene unclear. This CDR3 contains 14 residues. The V end was cut by 5 bases, the J end by 6 bases, with 17 bases between. The germline gives CDR1 SGDLS, CDR2 YYNGEE. The CDR3 nucleotides read TGTGCCAGCAGTCGACAACCTCTGGACGATGGCTACACCTTC. Its protein is CASSRQPLDDGYTF.

A note on this clonotype: One base away lies a much larger clone, so this may be a sequencing read error. Here the CDR3 DNA reads TGCAGTGCTAGTATACCAGAGTACCAAGAGACCCAGTTCTTC. Translated, it gives CSASIPEYQETQFF. The chain carries TRBV20-1 and TRBJ2-1, with D hard to call. V was clipped by 3 bases and J by 13 bases, with 22 bases between them. This CDR3 has 14 residues. Germline assignment: CDR1 DFQATT and CDR2 SNEGSKA (reference sequence).

CDR3 protein: CSQRAGVGYNEQFF. Here the CDR3 DNA reads TGCAGTCAGCGAGCGGGAGTTGGTTACAATGAGCAGTTCTTC. The chain has TRBV20-1 and TRBJ2-1; TRBD2 matches at 8 bases. The ends lost 8 bases at V and 4 bases at J; junction bases unmatched: 10. This CDR3 region has 14 residues. Germline V gene lookup returns CDR1 DFQATT and CDR2 SNEGSKA (reference sequence).

The CDR3 sequence is CAISATSHQFSYEQYF. In DNA form, the CDR3 reads TGTGCCATCAGCGCGACAAGTCACCAGTTTAGCTACGAGCAGTACTTC. V and J are TRBV10-3 and TRBJ2-5; unclear D gene. The J call could be wrong; TRBJ2-7 is a better fit for the DNA end. There are 16 residues in the CDR3. Germline CDR1 ENHRY, CDR2 SYGVKD.

The gene calls are TRBV11-2 and TRBJ2-4; D is unresolved. The CDR3 is 17 amino acids. The V end was cut by 6 bases, the J end by 0 bases, with 18 bases between. CDR1 SGHAT and CDR2 FQNNGV come from the germline V gene. CDR3 DNA: TGTGCCAGCAGTACCGTTCGCGTACCTCTAGCCAAAAACATTCAGTACTTC. It translates to CASSTVRVPLAKNIQYF. The full variable domain, with the rest looked up from reference TRBV11-2 and TRBJ2-4, is EAGVAQSPRYKIIEKRQSVAFWCNPISGHATLYWYQQILGQGPKLLIQFQNNGVVDDSQLPKDRFSAERLKGVDSTLKIQPAKLEDSAVYLCASSTVRVPLAKNIQYFGAGTRLSVL.

The genes are TRBV6-2 or TRBV6-3 and TRBJ2-7; D gene ambiguous. The CDR3 sequence is 14 residues long. Trimming pared 8 bases from V and 0 bases from J, leaving 14 bases between. The germline V gene encodes CDR1 MNHEY and CDR2 SVGEGT. The CDR3 DNA reads as TGTGCCAGCGTTCTGACACACAACTCCTACGAGCAGTACTTC. This sequence encodes CASVLTHNSYEQYF.

J is TRBJ1-6 and V is TRBV14; 7 bases fit TRBD1. The CDR3 is 14 amino acids. Germline loops: CDR1 SGHDN, CDR2 FVKESK. The trim removed 4 bases at V and 10 bases at J, leaving 7 bases unmatched. The CDR3 DNA is TGTGCCAGCAGCCTCGACAGGGTACCCTCACCCCTCCACTTT. Amino acids: CASSLDRVPSPLHF.

The chain joins TRBV27 to TRBJ2-7; possibly TRBD2 for D (5 bases). The closer fit of TRBJ2-4 to the DNA end suggests the J call may be wrong. Germline V gene lookup returns CDR1 MNHEY and CDR2 SMNVEV (reference sequence). CDR3 size: 14 residues. CDR3 bases: TGTGCCAGCAGTTCAAGCGGACGCGCGGGCATTCAGTACTTC. Translated: CASSSSGRAGIQYF.